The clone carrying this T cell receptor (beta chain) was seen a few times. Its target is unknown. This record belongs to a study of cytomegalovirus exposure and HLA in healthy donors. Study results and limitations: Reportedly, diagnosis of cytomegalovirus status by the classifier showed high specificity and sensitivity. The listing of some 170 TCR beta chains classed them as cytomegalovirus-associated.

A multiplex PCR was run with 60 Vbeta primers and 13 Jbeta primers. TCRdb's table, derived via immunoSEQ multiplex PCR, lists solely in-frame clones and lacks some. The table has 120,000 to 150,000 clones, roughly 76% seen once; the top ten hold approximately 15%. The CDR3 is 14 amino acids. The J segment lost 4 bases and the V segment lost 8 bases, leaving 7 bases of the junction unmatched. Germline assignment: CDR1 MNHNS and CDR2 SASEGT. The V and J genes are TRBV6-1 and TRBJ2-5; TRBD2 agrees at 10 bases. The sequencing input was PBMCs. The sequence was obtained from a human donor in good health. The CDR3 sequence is CASSIAGGGETQYF. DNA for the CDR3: TGTGCCAGCTCAATAGCGGGAGGAGGAGAGACCCAGTACTTC.